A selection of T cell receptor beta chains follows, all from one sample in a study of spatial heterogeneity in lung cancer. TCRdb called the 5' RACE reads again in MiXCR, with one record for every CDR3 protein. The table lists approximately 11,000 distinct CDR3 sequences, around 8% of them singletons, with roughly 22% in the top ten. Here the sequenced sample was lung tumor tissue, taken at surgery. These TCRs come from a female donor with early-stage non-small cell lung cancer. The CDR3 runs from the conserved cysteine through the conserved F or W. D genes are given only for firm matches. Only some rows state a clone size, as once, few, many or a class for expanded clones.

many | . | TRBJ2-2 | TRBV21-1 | TGTGCCAGCAGCTCCTCGGGACGCATCGCGAACACCGGGGAGCTGTTTTTT | CASSSSGRIANTGELFF
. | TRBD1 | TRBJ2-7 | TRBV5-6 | TGTGCCAGCAGCTCGACAGGGAAGAGATATGGCGAGCAGTACTTC | CASSSTGKRYGEQYF
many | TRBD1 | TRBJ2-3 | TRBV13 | TGTGCCAGCAGCTCCAGGACAGGCACTAGCACAGATACGCAGTATTTT | CASSSRTGTSTDTQYF
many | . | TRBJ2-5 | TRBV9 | TGTGCCAGCAGCGTAGATGGGGGCGGAGCAGAGACCCAGTACTTC | CASSVDGGGAETQYF
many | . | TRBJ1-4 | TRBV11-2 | TGTGCCAGCAGCTTAGGAGAAATCGGGACTCGTGAAAAACTGTTTTTT | CASSLGEIGTREKLFF
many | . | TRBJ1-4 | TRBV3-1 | TGTGCCAGCAGCGTGACTTTAACTAATGAAAAACTGTTTTTT | CASSVTLTNEKLFF
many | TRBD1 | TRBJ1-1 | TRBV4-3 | TGCGCCAGCAGCCAAGTGGGACAGGGGAACACTGAAGCTTTCTTT | CASSQVGQGNTEAFF
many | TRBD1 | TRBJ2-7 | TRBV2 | TGTGCCAGCAGTGCTGGACAGGCCTACGAGCAGTACTTC | CASSAGQAYEQYF
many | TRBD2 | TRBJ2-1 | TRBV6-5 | TGTGCCAGCAGGGTAGCGGGGTCGCCCCTCGATGAGCAGTTCTTC | CASRVAGSPLDEQFF
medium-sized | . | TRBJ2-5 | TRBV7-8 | TGTGCCAGCAGCTTTACATCCAGGGGAGAGACCCAGTACTTC | CASSFTSRGETQYF
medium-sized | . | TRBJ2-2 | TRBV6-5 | TGTGCCAGCAGTTACTTTCCAGGGGCCACCGGGGAGCTGTTTTTT | CASSYFPGATGELFF
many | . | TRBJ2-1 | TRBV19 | TGTGCCAGTAGTTATGGACCCACCTACAATGAGCAGTTCTTC | CASSYGPTYNEQFF
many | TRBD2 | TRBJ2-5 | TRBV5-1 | TGCGCCAGCAGCTTTGCGGGGGGTACAGGAGAGACCCAGTACTTC | CASSFAGGTGETQYF
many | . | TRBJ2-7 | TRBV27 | TGTGCCAGCAGTTTGCCCAGCAACGAGCAGTACTTC | CASSLPSNEQYF
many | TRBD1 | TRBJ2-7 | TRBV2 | TGTGCCAGCAGTGCGACAGGGGGAAACGAGCAGTACTTC | CASSATGGNEQYF
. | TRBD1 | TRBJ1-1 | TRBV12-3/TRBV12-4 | TGTGCCAGCAGCGTCAGGGGGCACCCTGAAGCTTTCTTT | CASSVRGHPEAFF
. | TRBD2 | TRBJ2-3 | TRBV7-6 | TGTGCCAGCAGCCGGTGGACTAGCGGCACAGATACGCAGTATTTT | CASSRWTSGTDTQYF
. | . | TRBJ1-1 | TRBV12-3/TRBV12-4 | TGTGCCAGCAGTTTAGCCGGATTGGGGGGCCCGAACACTGAAGCTTTCTTT | CASSLAGLGGPNTEAFF
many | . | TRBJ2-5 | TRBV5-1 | TGCGCCAGCAGCTTGAGGGGGACGTACCAAGAGACCCAGTACTTC | CASSLRGTYQETQYF
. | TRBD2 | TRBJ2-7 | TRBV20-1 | TGCAGTGCCACCGGGACTAGCAAGTACGAGCAGTACTTC | CSATGTSKYEQYF
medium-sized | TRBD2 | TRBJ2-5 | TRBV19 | TGTGCCAGTAGTATTTTCGGAGCGGGGGGCTATCAAGAGACCCAGTACTTC | CASSIFGAGGYQETQYF
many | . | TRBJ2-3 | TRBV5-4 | TGTGCCAGCAGCTCGAGGAGGGTTGATACGCAGTATTTT | CASSSRRVDTQYF
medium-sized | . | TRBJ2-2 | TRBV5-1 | TGCGCCAGCAGCTTGGCCGGGGGGACAGGCACCGGGGAGCTGTTTTTT | CASSLAGGTGTGELFF
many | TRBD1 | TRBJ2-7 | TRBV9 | TGTGCCAGCACCCCCGGACAGGGATCCTCCTACGAGCAGTACTTC | CASTPGQGSSYEQYF
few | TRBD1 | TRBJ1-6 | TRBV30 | TGTGCCTGGAGTATCGGACAGGGGAATTCACCCCTCCACTTT | CAWSIGQGNSPLHF
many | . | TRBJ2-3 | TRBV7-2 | TGTGCCAGCAGGACACTAGACACAGATACGCAGTATTTT | CASRTLDTDTQYF
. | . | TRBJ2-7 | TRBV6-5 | TGTGCCAGCAGTTACGGCATCTCCTACGAGCAGTACTTC | CASSYGISYEQYF
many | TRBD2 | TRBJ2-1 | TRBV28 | TGTGCCAGCAGCCCAGAGGCTAGCGGCCCCTACAATGAGCAGTTCTTC | CASSPEASGPYNEQFF
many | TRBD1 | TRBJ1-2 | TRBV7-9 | TGTGCCAGCAGCTCTTCCGGGACAGGGAACTATGGCTACACCTTC | CASSSSGTGNYGYTF
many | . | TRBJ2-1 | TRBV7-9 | TGTGCCAGCAGCCAACAGGACAATGAGCAGTTCTTC | CASSQQDNEQFF
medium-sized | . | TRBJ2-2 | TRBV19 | TGTGCCAGTAGTTACGGAAGCGCCGGGGAGCTGTTTTTT | CASSYGSAGELFF
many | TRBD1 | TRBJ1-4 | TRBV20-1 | TGCAGTGCTACACCCGGGACAGGGGGCGAAAAACTGTTTTTT | CSATPGTGGEKLFF
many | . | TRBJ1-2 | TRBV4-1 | TGCGCCAGCAGCCAAGGTGGCAGCACTAACTATGGCTACACCTTC | CASSQGGSTNYGYTF
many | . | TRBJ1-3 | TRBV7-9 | TGTGCCAGCAGCCCCCGCGGAAACACCATATATTTT | CASSPRGNTIYF
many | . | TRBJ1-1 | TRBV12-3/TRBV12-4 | TGTGCCAGCAGTTTAGTTAGGGGGGAAGCTTTCTTT | CASSLVRGEAFF
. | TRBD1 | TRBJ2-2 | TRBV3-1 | TGTGCCAGCAGCCAAGCCGAGAATGCAAGGAGGCAGGGGGTGAACACCGGGGAGCTGTTTTTT | CASSQAENARRQGVNTGELFF
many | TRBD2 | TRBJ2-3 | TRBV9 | TGTGCCAGCAGCCCTAGCGGGGGGAATACGCAGTATTTT | CASSPSGGNTQYF
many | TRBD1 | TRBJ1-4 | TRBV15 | TGTGCCACCAGCAGGGGGGGACAGTCTTATGAAAAACTGTTTTTT | CATSRGGQSYEKLFF
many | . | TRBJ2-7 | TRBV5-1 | TGCGCCAGCAGCTCCGGGACCTACGCCGGGAACGAGCAGTACTTC | CASSSGTYAGNEQYF
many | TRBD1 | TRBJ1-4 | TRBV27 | TGTGCCAGCAGTTTAATGAGGGACAGGAATGAAAAACTGTTTTTT | CASSLMRDRNEKLFF
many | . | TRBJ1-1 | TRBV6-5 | TGTGCCAGCAGTTACAAATGGGGTATCAGCACTGAAGCTTTCTTT | CASSYKWGISTEAFF
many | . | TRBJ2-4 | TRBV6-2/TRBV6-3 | TGTGCCAGCAGTTGGGCTAGCGTGAACATTCAGTACTTC | CASSWASVNIQYF
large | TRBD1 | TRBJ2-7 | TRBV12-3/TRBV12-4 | TGTGCCAGTCAGTTGAGGACAGGGGCCATCGACGAGCAGTACTTC | CASQLRTGAIDEQYF
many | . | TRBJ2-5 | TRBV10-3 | TGTGCCATCAGTGCTCGGGTGGAAGAGACCCAGTACTTC | CAISARVEETQYF
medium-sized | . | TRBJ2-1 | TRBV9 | TGTGCCAGCAGCGCGGGTAGGAGGGGGGCTTTCTACAATGAGCAGTTCTTC | CASSAGRRGAFYNEQFF
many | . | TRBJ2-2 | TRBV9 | TGTGCCAGCAGCGTAGTTGGGAGCGCCACCGGGGAGCTGTTTTTT | CASSVVGSATGELFF
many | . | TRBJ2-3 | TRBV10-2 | TGCGCCAGCAGTTTGAGGGGAGGGGGCGCAGATACGCAGTATTTT | CASSLRGGGADTQYF
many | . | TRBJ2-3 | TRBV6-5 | TGTGCCAGCAGTTACGGGGTCCGTCAGACAGATACGCAGTATTTT | CASSYGVRQTDTQYF
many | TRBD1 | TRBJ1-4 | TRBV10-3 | TGTGCCATCAGTGAGGACAGGGGGGAAGAAAAACTGTTTTTT | CAISEDRGEEKLFF
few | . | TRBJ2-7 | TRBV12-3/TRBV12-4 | TGTGCCAGCAGTGGACGGGCGAGCTCCTACGAGCAGTACTTC | CASSGRASSYEQYF
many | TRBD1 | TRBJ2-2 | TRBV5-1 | TGCGCCAGCAGCTCCACGGGGACAGGCGGGGAGCTGTTTTTT | CASSSTGTGGELFF
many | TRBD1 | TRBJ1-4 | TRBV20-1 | TGCAGTGCTAGATCGGGACAGTTTAATGAAAAACTGTTTTTT | CSARSGQFNEKLFF